This TCR beta chain comes out of a study of vaccination and CD4 T cells after COVID-19. Germline V lookup: CDR1 GTSNPN, CDR2 SVGIG (reference sequence). V lost 0 bases to trimming and J lost 6 bases, with 17 bases between them. This CDR3 is built from 15 residues. The study sequenced cultured CD4+ T cell DNA using the Oncomine TCR Beta short-read assay. TCRdb re-analysed the PCR reads in MiXCR, keeping a single row per CDR3 protein. The sample consists of 9,500 to 10,000 distinct CDR3 sequences, roughly 34% of them appearing once. As for treatment: approximately nine-day PBMC culture with coronavirus spike peptide pools or control peptides (ViraFEST assay). About this clonotype: The antigen remains unidentified.

The sequencing input was CD4+ T cells from blood, cultured in vitro. The gene calls are TRBV30 and TRBJ1-2; unclear D gene. The sequence came from a human donor who had recovered from COVID-19. CDR3 loop: CAWSVRTQSLHGYTF. In nucleotides, the CDR3 is TGTGCCTGGAGTGTACGAACCCAGTCCCTCCATGGCTACACCTTC.